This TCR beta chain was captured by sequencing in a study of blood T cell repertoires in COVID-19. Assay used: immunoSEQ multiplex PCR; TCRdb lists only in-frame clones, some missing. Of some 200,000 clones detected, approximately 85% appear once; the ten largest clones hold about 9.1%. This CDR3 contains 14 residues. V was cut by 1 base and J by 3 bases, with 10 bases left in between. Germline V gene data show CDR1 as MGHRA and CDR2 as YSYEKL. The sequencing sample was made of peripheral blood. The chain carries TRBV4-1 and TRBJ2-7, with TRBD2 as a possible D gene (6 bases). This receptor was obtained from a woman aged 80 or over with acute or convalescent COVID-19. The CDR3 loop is CASSQGLADYEQYF. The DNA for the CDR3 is TGCGCCAGCAGCCAAGGGTTAGCGGACTACGAGCAGTACTTC.